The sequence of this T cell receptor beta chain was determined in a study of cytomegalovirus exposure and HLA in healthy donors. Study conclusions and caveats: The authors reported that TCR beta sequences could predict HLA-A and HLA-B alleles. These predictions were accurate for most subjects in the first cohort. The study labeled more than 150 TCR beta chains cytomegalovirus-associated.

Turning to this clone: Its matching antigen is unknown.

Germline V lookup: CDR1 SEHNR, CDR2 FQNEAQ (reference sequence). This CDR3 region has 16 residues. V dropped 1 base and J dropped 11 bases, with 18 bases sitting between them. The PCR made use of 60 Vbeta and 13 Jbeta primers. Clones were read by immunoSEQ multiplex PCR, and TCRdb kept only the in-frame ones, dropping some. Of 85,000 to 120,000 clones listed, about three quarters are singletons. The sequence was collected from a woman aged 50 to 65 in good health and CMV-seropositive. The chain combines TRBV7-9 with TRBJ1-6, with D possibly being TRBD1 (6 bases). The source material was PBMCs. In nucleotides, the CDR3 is TGTGCCAGCAGCTTAGTAGCGGGGGTAGGGGGTGCACCCCTCCACTTT. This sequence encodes CASSLVAGVGGAPLHF.